Shown below are 24 T cell receptor beta chains from a single sample sequenced in a study of shared clonotypes between healthy human individuals. Assay: immunoSEQ multiplex PCR; the TCRdb copy retains only in-frame clones and omits some. In the table there are about 530,000 clones, less than 96% of which are singletons. The sample consisted of naive CD4+ T cells sorted from blood. Regarding subset: CD45RA+ positively selected. These receptors were obtained from a woman aged 25-40 years in good health.

The chain recombines TRBV6-1 with TRBJ2-7, with D possibly being TRBD1 or TRBD2 (5 bases each). In germline, CDR1 is MNHNS, CDR2 SASEGT. Trimming pared 8 bases from V and 12 bases from J, leaving 23 bases between. The CDR3 is 13 amino acids. The CDR3 region is CASQGTDSLWWYF. The CDR3, as DNA: TGTGCCAGCCAAGGGACGGATTCTTTGTGGTGGTACTTC.

V gene TRBV4-1 combines with J gene TRBJ1-5; TRBD1 might be the D (5 bases). V lost 1 base to trimming and J lost 3 bases, with 16 bases between them. CDR1 and CDR2 from the germline V gene are MGHRA and YSYEKL. The length of the CDR3 is 17 residues. In nucleotides, the CDR3 is TGCGCCAGCAGCCAAGGTAGGGGTAAGGGGCTCAATCAGCCCCAGCATTTT. It codes for CASSQGRGKGLNQPQHF.

The gene calls are TRBV10-2 and TRBJ1-4, with D hard to call. This CDR3 spans 12 amino acids. V lost 11 bases to trimming and J lost 0 bases, with 7 bases between them. Germline lookup yields CDR1 WSHSY and CDR2 SAAADI. CDR3 DNA sequence: TGCGCCTCCTTAGCAACTAATGAAAAACTGTTTTTT. This translates into CASLATNEKLFF.

This chain links TRBV9 with TRBJ1-1; possibly TRBD1 for D (5 bases). CDR1 and CDR2 from the germline V gene are SGDLS and YYNGEE. The CDR3 runs to 15 residues. V was shortened by 0 bases and J by 3 bases, with 12 bases between the two germline ends. CDR3 sequence: CASSVALRGDTEAFF. The CDR3 DNA sequence: TGTGCCAGCAGCGTAGCTTTAAGAGGGGACACTGAAGCTTTCTTT.

The J gene is TRBJ2-5, the V gene TRBV19, with 9 bases that match TRBD1. Trimming at V came to 4 bases and at J to 5 bases, leaving 5 bases not matched to a gene. The germline gives CDR1 LNHDA, CDR2 SQIVND (reference sequence). CDR3 length: 14 amino acids. The CDR3 DNA reads TGTGCCAGTAGTACGGGACAGGGCGTCGAGACCCAGTACTTC. Its translation is CASSTGQGVETQYF.

The chain couples TRBV6-5 to TRBJ2-1, with D tentatively TRBD2 (6 bases). Trimming stripped 8 bases from V and 0 bases from J, with 14 bases between. The CDR3 sequence is 15 residues long. CDR1 and CDR2 (germline): MNHEY, SVGAGI. The CDR3 protein is CASSGGTYSYNEQFF. The CDR3, as DNA: TGTGCCAGCTCCGGAGGGACCTACTCCTACAATGAGCAGTTCTTC.

The sample holds one count of this clone. The chain uses TRBV6-1 and TRBJ2-7; TRBD1 aligns across 7 bases. The germline V gene encodes CDR1 MNHNS and CDR2 SASEGT. The CDR3 has 14 residues. V shed 7 bases, J shed 2 bases, and the junction held 8 bases outside the gene matches. In DNA, the CDR3 is TGTGCCAGCAACGACAGGGAAGGGCCCTACGAGCAGTACTTC. Translation: CASNDREGPYEQYF.

The chain couples TRBV5-4 to TRBJ2-7; no clear D. Germline loops: CDR1 SGHNT, CDR2 YYREEE (reference sequence). This CDR3 comprises 13 residues. Trimming shortened V by 0 bases and J by 5 bases, and 9 bases separated the two germline ends. This CDR3 reads CASSLGVVNEQYF. CDR3 coding DNA: TGTGCCAGCAGCTTGGGGGTTGTAAACGAGCAGTACTTC. Full variable domain (rest looked up from reference TRBV5-4 and TRBJ2-7): ETGVTQSPTHLIKTRGQQVTLRCSSQSGHNTVSWYQQALGQGPQFIFQYYREEENGRGNFPPRFSGLQFPNYSSELNVNALELDDSALYLCASSLGVVNEQYFGPGTRLTVT.

The chain joins TRBV5-4 to TRBJ1-1; 7 positions match TRBD1. From germline, CDR1 is SGHNT and CDR2 YYREEE (reference sequence). The CDR3 loop spans 17 amino acids. J was trimmed by 4 bases and V by 2 bases; bases with no gene match: 14. The CDR3: CASSLEWQGGFSTEAFF. The CDR3, as DNA: TGTGCCAGCAGCTTAGAATGGCAGGGGGGTTTTAGCACTGAAGCTTTCTTT.

The V and J genes are TRBV11-2 and TRBJ2-7; D perhaps matches TRBD2 (5 bases). The V end lost 2 bases, the J end lost 3 bases, and 20 bases lay between the germline ends. CDR3 length: 17 amino acids. Germline V CDR1 and CDR2: SGHAT, FQNNGV. The CDR3 DNA is TGTGCCAGCAGCTTACCCCAACGGGGTTTGTCAGGCTACGAGCAGTACTTC. Amino acid sequence: CASSLPQRGLSGYEQYF.

The J gene is TRBJ1-2, the V gene TRBV19, with unresolved D. CDR3 length: 11 amino acids. Germline V gene lookup returns CDR1 LNHDA and CDR2 SQIVND (reference sequence). Trimming left V 6 bases short and J 8 bases short, with 10 bases between. In DNA form, the CDR3 reads TGTGCCAGTAGGGAGATGGGAGGCTACACCTTC. This gives the protein CASREMGGYTF.

This rearrangement joins TRBV6-5 to TRBJ2-7; 8 nucleotides match TRBD1. This CDR3 contains 14 residues. Germline CDR1 is MNHEY and CDR2 is SVGAGI. J was trimmed by 3 bases and V by 3 bases; bases with no gene match: 4. The CDR3 nucleotides are TGTGCCAGCAGTTATAGGGACAGGTTCTACGAGCAGTACTTC. It is translated as CASSYRDRFYEQYF.

The chain has TRBV28 and TRBJ1-5; D is perhaps TRBD1 (5 bases). Trimming stripped 5 bases from V and 7 bases from J, with 12 bases between. CDR3 length: 13 residues. Germline V CDR1 and CDR2: MDHEN, SYDVKM. The CDR3 coding sequence is TGTGCCAGCAGTCCGTCCAGGGCGCAGCCCCAGCATTTT. It translates to CASSPSRAQPQHF.

The chain combines TRBV6-1 with TRBJ1-3; D uncertain. The CDR3 totals 14 residues. Germline CDR1 MNHNS, CDR2 SASEGT. V gave up 8 bases and J gave up 0 bases, with 11 bases separating them. The CDR3 nucleotides read TGTGCCAGCGGTCAGGACTTCTCTGGAAACACCATATATTTT. Translated: CASGQDFSGNTIYF.

This clone was seen more than once but under ten times. This chain uses TRBV4-1 with TRBJ2-7, with D tentatively TRBD2 (6 bases). Looked up from germline, CDR1 is MGHRA and CDR2 is YSYEKL. Trimming took 5 bases from V and 8 from J, leaving 10 bases between them. CDR3 length: 11 residues. CDR3 DNA: TGCGCCAGCAGCACACTAGCCAAGCAGTACTTC. It translates to CASSTLAKQYF.

The gene calls are TRBV2 and TRBJ1-1; D remains unclear. CDR3 size: 14 residues. Trimming left V 1 base short and J 4 bases short, with 10 bases between. CDR1 and CDR2 from the germline V gene are SNHLY and FYNNEI. CDR3 DNA sequence: TGTGCCAGCAGTGAAGGACACTTGGGCACTGAAGCTTTCTTT. Amino acids: CASSEGHLGTEAFF.

The chain employs TRBV9 and TRBJ2-2, with D unclear. Trimming shortened V by 0 bases and J by 3 bases, and 6 bases separated the two germline ends. Germline assignment: CDR1 SGDLS and CDR2 YYNGEE. This CDR3 has 14 residues. CDR3 sequence: CASSVGPDTGELFF. In nucleotides, the CDR3 is TGTGCCAGCAGCGTAGGGCCGGACACCGGGGAGCTGTTTTTT.

This clone was observed once. The J gene is TRBJ2-1, the V gene TRBV28; D perhaps matches TRBD1 (5 bases). The germline V gene encodes CDR1 MDHEN and CDR2 SYDVKM. The CDR3 extends over 12 amino acids. The germline V and J ends were trimmed by 3 bases and 12 bases, with 12 bases remaining between them. Written as DNA, the CDR3 is TGTGCCAGCAGTTTGTTGGGGCTAGGGCAGTTCTTC. Amino acid sequence: CASSLLGLGQFF.

CDR3 coding DNA: TGTGCCAGTAGTAAGGGCCCTGGCACAGATACGCAGTATTTT. Its protein product is CASSKGPGTDTQYF. This sequence joins TRBV19 and TRBJ2-3; D is uncertain. The CDR3 runs to 14 residues. V gave up 4 bases and J gave up 1 base, with 9 bases separating them. CDR1 is LNHDA, CDR2 SQIVND, per germline (reference sequence).

The rearrangement links TRBV6-1 to TRBJ1-1; D remains unclear. The CDR3 consists of 14 residues. CDR1 is MNHNS and CDR2 is SASEGT in the germline V gene. With 1 base removed from V and 5 bases from J, the gap between germline ends came to 11 bases. CDR3 sequence: CASSEVWGGTEAFF. The CDR3 region has the DNA TGTGCCAGCAGTGAAGTCTGGGGTGGGACTGAAGCTTTCTTT.

The chain carries TRBV5-4 and TRBJ2-1, with TRBD2 matching over 9 bases. The CDR3 loop spans 15 amino acids. The trim removed 5 bases at V and 5 bases at J, leaving 8 bases unmatched. Germline V gives CDR1 SGHNT, CDR2 YYREEE (reference sequence). This chain's CDR3 is CASRTIAGVDNEQFF. Here the CDR3 DNA reads TGTGCCAGCAGGACTATAGCGGGAGTTGACAATGAGCAGTTCTTC.

This sequence joins TRBV19 and TRBJ2-5; possible D gene TRBD2, 6 bases. The last part of the DNA fits TRBJ2-7 better; the J call may be wrong. This CDR3 is built from 14 residues. Germline values: CDR1 LNHDA, CDR2 SQIVND (reference sequence). The CDR3 region is CASSERASSYEQYF. The CDR3 DNA is TGTGCCAGTAGTGAGCGGGCAAGCTCCTACGAGCAGTACTTC.

Here the CDR3 DNA reads TGTGCCAGCTCTCGAACGGGCGGCTCTGAAGCTTTCTTT. It codes for CASSRTGGSEAFF. The rearrangement joins TRBV18 to TRBJ1-1; D is ambiguous. Looked up from germline, CDR1 is KGHSH and CDR2 is LQKENI. The CDR3 is made up of 13 amino acids. Trimming pared 6 bases from V and 6 bases from J, leaving 14 bases between.

The chain couples TRBV10-1 to TRBJ1-1, with D tentatively TRBD1 (6 bases). V lost 6 bases and J 3 bases, leaving 11 bases between the germline ends. The CDR3 has 13 residues. CDR1 and CDR2 from the germline V gene are WNHNN and SYGVQD (reference sequence). CDR3: CASSRDTYTEAFF. The CDR3 DNA follows: TGCGCCAGCAGCCGGGACACTTACACTGAAGCTTTCTTT.